This TCR beta chain was sequenced in a study of blood T cells in healthy people across ages. Study observations and caveats: TCR beta diversity per million T cells fell roughly linearly with age.

The CDR3 sequence is 13 residues long. Germline V lookup: CDR1 MDHEN, CDR2 SYDVKM. V was trimmed by 5 bases and J by 0 bases, leaving 6 bases between them. Next came a second PCR, run for about 7 to 11 cycles, which used a sample-barcoded 5' primer along with a J-beta primer mix. TCRdb reprocessed the 5' RACE reads with MiXCR, giving one entry per CDR3 protein. The table includes some 860,000 distinct CDR3 sequences, around 50% detected once. In its sample, this clonotype was seen many times. The antigen remains undetermined. Donors were systemically healthy Caucasian individuals from Russia aged about 6 to 90 years.

Sequencing used blood. The sequence derives from a man aged 35 to 55 in good health. This rearrangement joins TRBV28 to TRBJ2-3, with unresolved D. The CDR3 DNA reads TGTGCCAGCAGTCTTCAAAGCACAGATACGCAGTATTTT. As protein: CASSLQSTDTQYF.